The TCR beta chain described here comes from a study of T cells after yellow fever vaccination. At the level of the study: Those fractions that held only low numbers of cells were prepared using the SMART-Seq v4 Ultra Low Input RNA kit. Whole-study findings and limits: Reappearance after the booster was observed for most primary-vaccination clones (roughly 95% CD4, over 70% CD8).

The V end lost 0 bases, the J end lost 4 bases, and 10 bases lay between the germline ends. The CDR3 has 15 amino acids. Germline CDR1 LGHNA, CDR2 YSLEER. MiXCR, applied by TCRdb to the 5' RACE reads, yields one record per CDR3 protein. This table has about 42,000 distinct CDR3 sequences, around 6.4% appearing once. The chain uses TRBV4-3 and TRBJ1-3, with TRBD1 as a possible D gene (6 bases). The receptor's source is a man aged 25 to 45 who received the YFV17D yellow fever vaccine. This specimen consisted of PBMCs, either bulk or a sorted T-cell subset (CD4+, CD8+, memory, or dextramer-sorted; not recorded which), obtained 45 days after the yellow fever booster vaccination. CDR3 sequence reads: CASSQDVQGGNTIYF. The DNA of the CDR3 is TGCGCCAGCAGCCAAGATGTACAGGGCGGAAACACCATATATTTT.